These 7 T cell receptor beta chains share one sample of origin, sequenced in a study of OX40 agonist ivuxolimab in advanced cancers. Data came from immunoSEQ multiplex PCR; TCRdb stores just in-frame clones and leaves some out. Found here are about 83,000 clones, around 84% of them singletons; the top ten hold roughly 1.7%. This sample comprised CD4+ or CD8+ T cells sorted from blood, obtained in a trial of the OX40 agonist ivuxolimab. The source of these receptors is an adult with an advanced solid tumor such as melanoma, head and neck, liver or kidney cancer.

The chain combines TRBV19 with TRBJ2-3; the D gene could be TRBD1 or TRBD2 (5 bases each). The CDR3 is 14 amino acids. The germline V gene encodes CDR1 LNHDA and CDR2 SQIVND (reference sequence). Between the trimmed V and J ends, which lost 0 bases and 6 bases, there was a span of 10 bases. The CDR3 sequence is CASSIDRDRDTQYF. The CDR3 bases are TGTGCCAGTAGTATAGATCGGGACCGGGATACGCAGTATTTT.

This chain joins TRBV28 and TRBJ2-5; D gene unclear. The CDR3 runs to 15 residues. Trimming took 2 bases from V and 2 from J, leaving 12 bases between them. Looked up from germline, CDR1 is MDHEN and CDR2 is SYDVKM. The CDR3 is CASSLSPTRQETQYF. The CDR3 DNA follows: TGTGCCAGCAGTTTAAGCCCCACGAGACAAGAGACCCAGTACTTC.

The J gene is TRBJ2-2, the V gene TRBV7-6; 7 positions agree with TRBD1. CDR1 and CDR2 (germline): SGHVS, FNYEAQ. V lost 7 bases to trimming and J lost 0 bases; unmatched junction nucleotides: 8. This CDR3 is 16 amino acids long. In DNA, the CDR3 is TGTGCCAGCATGGGACAGCTTCGCGCGAACACCGGGGAGCTGTTTTTT. Translated: CASMGQLRANTGELFF.

This clone has more than one count but fewer than ten. V usage is TRBV7-6 and J usage is TRBJ2-1; D is unresolved. This CDR3 has 14 residues. V dropped 6 bases and J dropped 6 bases, with 15 bases sitting between them. The V gene's germline CDR1 is SGHVS and CDR2 FNYEAQ. The CDR3 DNA follows: TGTGCCAGCAGGTCAGTCGGCCGAGGCAATGAGCAGTTCTTC. As protein: CASRSVGRGNEQFF.

The gene calls are TRBV4-3 and TRBJ1-4, with D perhaps matching TRBD1 (5 bases). Trimming stripped 4 bases from V and 3 bases from J, with 15 bases between. CDR3 length equals 16 residues. Looked up from germline, CDR1 is LGHNA and CDR2 is YSLEER. The CDR3: CASSPLVGGSNEKLFF. The CDR3 coding sequence is TGCGCCAGCAGCCCCCTTGTCGGGGGTTCTAATGAAAAACTGTTTTTT.

This clone was seen once. The CDR3 spells CASGLGHLNTEAFF. The CDR3 DNA reads as TGTGCCAGCGGCTTAGGACATCTGAACACTGAAGCTTTCTTT. The chain uses TRBV27 and TRBJ1-1, with D possibly being TRBD1 (5 bases). This CDR3 has 14 residues. V gave up 8 bases and J gave up 0 bases, with 13 bases separating them. Germline CDR1 MNHEY, CDR2 SMNVEV (reference sequence).

V usage is TRBV30 and J usage is TRBJ1-5; unclear D gene. V gave up 3 bases and J gave up 4 bases, with 10 bases separating them. CDR1 is GTSNPN and CDR2 is SVGIG in the germline V gene (reference sequence). CDR3 size: 13 residues. CDR3 in amino acids: CAWSSQENQPQHF. Written as DNA, the CDR3 is TGTGCCTGGAGCTCGCAGGAGAATCAGCCCCAGCATTTT.